This paragraph covers one T cell receptor beta chain sequence. Trimming removed 5 bases at V and 6 bases at J, with 14 bases between. The germline V gene encodes CDR1 SGHTA and CDR2 FQGNSA. The CDR3 runs 14 residues. BIOMED2 TRB-A/B primer pools were used in multiplex TRB PCR. One entry per CDR3 protein, called by TCRdb with MiXCR from the multiplex PCR reads. The table records thousands of distinct CDR3 sequences, roughly 25% of them present only once. This sample is part of a study of T and B cells in COVID-19 patients. For the study at large: Blood was sampled from COVID-19 patients who were either actively infected or recovered. Most recovered patients had mild to moderate COVID-19 treated as outpatients. Of about 22 active-infection patients, 15 to 18 carried comorbidities linked to unfavorable COVID-19 outcome.

Each TRB amplification used roughly 250-550 ng of genomic DNA from blood. This receptor was obtained from a human donor with active COVID-19. The chain joins TRBV7-2 to TRBJ2-1; possible D gene TRBD1, 5 bases. Sequenced material: blood. The CDR3 here is CASSPGRAVNEQFF. The CDR3 bases are TGTGCCAGCAGCCCCGGCAGGGCGGTCAATGAGCAGTTCTTC.